The next 11 T cell receptor beta chains were all read from a single sample in a study of regulatory T cells in long-lasting Graves disease. Both iRepertoire HTBI primers and Arm-PCR of CDR3 regions were used to build the TCR beta libraries. Via MiXCR, TCRdb re-called the multiplex PCR reads, giving one row per CDR3 protein. The repertoire holds hundreds of thousands of distinct CDR3 sequences, with less than 15% as singletons. Time point described: newly diagnosed GD, antithyroid drugs for less than 3 months. PBMCs were the source of the RNA used for TCR sequencing. This same sample was also part of a study on T cells in Graves' hyperthyroidism and ophthalmopathy.

The starting material was peripheral blood mononuclear cells (PBMCs), obtained at new diagnosis, from a patient treated with antithyroid drugs. The receptors stem from a man under 40 with Graves disease.

The CDR3 nucleotides read TGTGCCAGCAGTTATGGACAGCTCTACGAGCAGTACTTC. It translates to CASSYGQLYEQYF. V and J are TRBV6-5 and TRBJ2-7; a possible D gene is TRBD1 (6 bases). There are 13 residues in the CDR3. V gave up 3 bases and J gave up 3 bases, with 9 bases separating them. Germline lookup yields CDR1 MNHEY and CDR2 SVGAGI.

V usage is TRBV19 and J usage is TRBJ2-1, with 9 bases matching TRBD1. CDR1 is LNHDA, CDR2 SQIVND, per germline (reference sequence). The CDR3 loop spans 15 amino acids. With 4 bases clipped from V and 3 bases from J, the junction kept 4 bases outside the gene matches. DNA for the CDR3: TGTGCCAGTAGTACAACGGGACAGGGCTACAATGAGCAGTTCTTC. Encoded protein: CASSTTGQGYNEQFF.

Ten or more counts support this clonotype. The rearrangement uses TRBV6-1 and TRBJ2-3; tentative D call: TRBD2 (6 bases). CDR3 length: 15 amino acids. From germline, CDR1 is MNHNS and CDR2 SASEGT. V lost 6 bases and J 6 bases, leaving 19 bases between the germline ends. CDR3 protein: CASSPVPEGEDTQYF. CDR3 nucleotides: TGTGCCAGCAGCCCGGTCCCGGAGGGCGAGGATACGCAGTATTTT.

Regarding this clonotype: A far larger clone is one nucleotide away, so this likely arose from a read error. The chain has TRBV2 and TRBJ2-3; TRBD2 aligns across 7 bases. Germline V lookup: CDR1 SNHLY, CDR2 FYNNEI. CDR3 size: 14 residues. This chain's CDR3 is CASSRGEGADTQYF. The CDR3 DNA follows: TGCGCCAGCAGCCGAGGGGAGGGCGCAGATACGCAGTATTTT.

The chain recombines TRBV6-2 or TRBV6-3 with TRBJ2-1, with TRBD1 identical over 7 bases. This CDR3 is 15 amino acids long. Germline loops: CDR1 MNHEY, CDR2 SVGEGT. The V and J ends lost 6 bases and 4 bases, in that order; junction bases with no gene match: 9. The CDR3 protein is CASSRRQGEYNEQFF. The CDR3 DNA sequence: TGTGCCAGCAGCCGCCGACAGGGAGAGTACAATGAGCAGTTCTTC.

In its sample, this clonotype was seen many times. The chain joins TRBV5-1 to TRBJ2-1, with 9 positions matching TRBD2. The CDR3 covers 15 residues. Germline CDR1 is SGHRS and CDR2 is YFSETQ. V was pared by 5 bases and J by 3 bases, with 6 bases of the junction left unmatched. The DNA for the CDR3 is TGCGCCAGCAGGGATAGCGGGAGCCACTACAATGAGCAGTTCTTC. It translates to CASRDSGSHYNEQFF.

The chain employs TRBV20-1 and TRBJ2-1; 13 nucleotides line up with TRBD2. Germline V gene sequence: CDR1 DFQATT, CDR2 SNEGSKA (reference sequence). Losses at the gene ends were 4 bases for V and 3 bases for J; bases not matched to a gene: 9. The CDR3 consists of 17 residues. The CDR3 DNA follows: TGCAGTGCTACGGGACTAGCGGGAAAAGGGGACTACAATGAGCAGTTCTTC. It encodes CSATGLAGKGDYNEQFF.

The table lists this clonotype with many counts. V is TRBV12-3 or TRBV12-4 and J is TRBJ2-6, with no clear D. This CDR3 has 15 residues. V shed 7 bases and J shed 1 base, with 11 bases lying between them. The CDR3 loop is CASTQGLSGANVLTF. The CDR3 nucleotides are TGTGCCAGCACCCAAGGCCTATCTGGGGCCAACGTCCTGACTTTC.

In the case of this clonotype: This may be a read error: a much more frequent sequence differs by one nucleotide. Likely a read error: the CDR3 ends without its conserved phenylalanine or tryptophan. The rearrangement joins TRBV10-1 to TRBJ2-1; 13 positions match TRBD2. This CDR3 comprises 16 residues. The ends lost 6 bases at V and 8 bases at J; junction bases unmatched: 10. CDR1 and CDR2 (germline): WNHNN, SYGVQD (reference sequence). CDR3 DNA: TGCGCCAGCAGCGGGACTAGCGGGAAGTTGGAGGATGAGCAGTTCCTC. Its translation is CASSGTSGKLEDEQFL.

This clonotype was counted ten times or more. This sequence joins TRBV12-3 or TRBV12-4 and TRBJ2-5, with no clear D. CDR3 length: 13 residues. The germline V and J ends were trimmed by 6 bases and 3 bases, with 11 bases remaining between them. CDR3: CASRPGEKETQYF. CDR3 DNA sequence: TGTGCCAGCAGACCGGGTGAAAAAGAGACCCAGTACTTC.

V gene TRBV19 combines with J gene TRBJ2-7, with D possibly TRBD2 on 6 matching bases. V was cut by 3 bases and J by 7 bases, with 16 bases left in between. The CDR3 is made up of 14 amino acids. Germline V gene lookup returns CDR1 LNHDA and CDR2 SQIVND (reference sequence). CDR3 in amino acids: CASSITPAGREQYF. The CDR3 DNA reads TGTGCCAGTAGTATTACCCCCGCGGGACGTGAGCAGTACTTC.